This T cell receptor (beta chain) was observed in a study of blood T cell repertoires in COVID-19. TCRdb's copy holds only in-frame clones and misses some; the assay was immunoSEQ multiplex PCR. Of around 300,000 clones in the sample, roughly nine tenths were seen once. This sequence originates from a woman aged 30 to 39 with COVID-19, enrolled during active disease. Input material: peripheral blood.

The CDR3 loop reads CASSWGRTYEQYF. In nucleotides, the CDR3 is TGTGCCAGCAGCTGGGGGAGGACCTACGAGCAGTACTTC. The chain recombines TRBV7-9 with TRBJ2-7; possibly TRBD2 for D (6 bases). The germline V gene has CDR1 SEHNR and CDR2 FQNEAQ (reference sequence). This CDR3 spans 13 amino acids. The V and J ends lost 4 bases and 2 bases respectively, with 9 bases between them.